Listed below are T cell receptor beta chains from one sample, sequenced in a study of T cell changes during pregnancy in multiple sclerosis. Assay: immunoSEQ multiplex PCR; the TCRdb copy retains only in-frame clones and omits some. The sample contains 90,000 or so clones, 94% of which appear only once. The specimen was peripheral blood, collected after pregnancy. Every receptor here comes from a female donor in good health, enrolled as a control in a pregnancy study. The CDR3 runs from the conserved cysteine through the conserved F or W. The D gene is left open where the match is weak. Only part of the rows carry a size: once, few, many, or a class if the clone is expanded.

clone size,D gene,V gene,J gene,CDR3 DNA,CDR3 protein
once,TRBD1,TRBV19,TRBJ2-5,TGTGCCAGTCTGGGGGACAGGGGATTGTGCGAGACCCAGTACTTC,CASLGDRGLCETQYF
.,.,TRBV7-6,TRBJ2-3,TGTGCCAGCAGCTCGGGCAGGGGCACAGATACGCAGTATTTT,CASSSGRGTDTQYF
.,.,TRBV19,TRBJ2-1,TGTGCCAGTAGCCAAGGTCTGAGCAGGGGAAAAGGCAATGAGCAGTTCTTC,CASSQGLSRGKGNEQFF
few,TRBD1,TRBV11-3,TRBJ1-5,TGTGCCAGCAGCTCCGGACAGGGCCGCAATCAGCCCCAGCATTTT,CASSSGQGRNQPQHF
.,.,TRBV5-4,TRBJ1-1,TGTGCCAGCAGCCGGGGGAGGGACACTGAAGCTTTCTTT,CASSRGRDTEAFF
once,TRBD2,TRBV28,TRBJ2-1,TGTGCCAGCATCTTCGGGGGAGCGGGAGAGGATGAGCAGTTCTTC,CASIFGGAGEDEQFF
.,.,TRBV18,TRBJ2-1,TGTGCCAGCTCACCTAGAGGAACGAGGGAGGGGGAGTTCTTC,CASSPRGTREGEFF
.,.,TRBV27,TRBJ2-7,TGTGCCAGCAGTTGGGCAGGGCCCTACGAGCAGTACTTC,CASSWAGPYEQYF
once,TRBD1,TRBV10-3,TRBJ2-2,TGTGCCATATCAGGGACAGAGAACACCGGGGAGCTGTTTTTT,CAISGTENTGELFF
few,TRBD1,TRBV5-1,TRBJ1-1,TGCGCCAGCAGCTTGGCGGACAGGACGGTTGAAGCTTTCTTT,CASSLADRTVEAFF
.,TRBD2,TRBV11-2,TRBJ2-2,TGTGCCAGCAGCTTACTAGCGGGTGGCACCGGGGAGCTGTTTTTT,CASSLLAGGTGELFF
.,.,TRBV18,TRBJ2-7,TGTGCCAGCTCACCACGAATAGCGGAAACCTACGAGCAGTACTTC,CASSPRIAETYEQYF
.,TRBD2,TRBV10-1,TRBJ2-1,TGCGCCAGCAGTCCATTTTTGCGGGAGGGCTCATGTAATGAGCAGTTCTTC,CASSPFLREGSCNEQFF
.,TRBD2,TRBV11-3,TRBJ2-1,TGTGCCAGCAGCTTAAGACTAGCGGGAGTTTACAATGAGCAGTTCTTC,CASSLRLAGVYNEQFF
.,TRBD1,TRBV18,TRBJ1-1,TGTGCCAGCTCACCAGAACAGGGGAGCACTGAAGCTTTCTTT,CASSPEQGSTEAFF
.,.,TRBV5-1,TRBJ2-7,TGCGCCAGCAGCTTGGGACAGGTCTACGAGCAGTACTTC,CASSLGQVYEQYF
.,.,TRBV5-4,TRBJ1-3,TGTGCCAGCCAAAAGCAGGGTTTTGGAAACACCATATATTTT,CASQKQGFGNTIYF
once,.,TRBV4-1,TRBJ1-2,TGCGCCAGCAGCCAAGAGGGCACGGACACAGTAATTTCCTATGGCTACACCTTC,CASSQEGTDTVISYGYTF
.,.,TRBV28,TRBJ1-1,TGTGCCAGCAGTTTAGGTAGTAGGGGCGGCACTGAAGCTTTCTTT,CASSLGSRGGTEAFF
.,.,TRBV9,TRBJ2-7,TGTGCCAGCAGCGTAGGACCTCCTAGCTCCTACGAGCAGTACTTC,CASSVGPPSSYEQYF
.,TRBD2,TRBV7-2,TRBJ2-5,TGTGCCAGCAGCCTTGGACTAGCGGGAGCTCCAGAGACCCAGTACTTC,CASSLGLAGAPETQYF
.,TRBD2,TRBV7-2,TRBJ2-3,TGTGCCAGCAGCTCTCTAGCGGGAACCTCCACAGATACGCAGTATTTT,CASSSLAGTSTDTQYF
.,.,TRBV6-5,TRBJ2-4,TGTGCCAGCAGAAAAGAGGACATTCAGTACTTC,CASRKEDIQYF
.,.,TRBV2,TRBJ2-7,TGTGCCACCCAACGGGGCTACGAGCAGTACTTC,CATQRGYEQYF